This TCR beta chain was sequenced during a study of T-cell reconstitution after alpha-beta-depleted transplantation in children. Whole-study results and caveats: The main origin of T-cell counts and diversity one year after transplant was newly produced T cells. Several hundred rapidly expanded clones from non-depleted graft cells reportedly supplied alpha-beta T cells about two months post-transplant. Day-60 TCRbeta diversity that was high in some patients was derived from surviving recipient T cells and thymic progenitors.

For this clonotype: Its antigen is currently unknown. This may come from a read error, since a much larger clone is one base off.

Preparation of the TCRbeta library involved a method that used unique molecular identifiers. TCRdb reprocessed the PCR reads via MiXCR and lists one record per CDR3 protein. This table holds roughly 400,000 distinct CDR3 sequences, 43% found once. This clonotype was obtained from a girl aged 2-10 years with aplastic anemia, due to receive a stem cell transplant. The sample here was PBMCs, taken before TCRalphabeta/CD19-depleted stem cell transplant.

Here the CDR3 DNA reads TGTGCCAGAAGTTACGATGCAAGGGGTGAAAAACTGTTTTTT. It encodes CARSYDARGEKLFF. The genes are TRBV6-5 and TRBJ1-4, with a tentative D call TRBD1 (5 bases). Germline assignment: CDR1 MNHEY and CDR2 SVGAGI. The CDR3 is 14 amino acids.